These 17 T cell receptor beta chains share one sample of origin, sequenced in a study of a mutant IDH1 vaccine in newly diagnosed glioma. The time point is: baseline, week 1 (first vaccination visit). Treatment reported: pre-vaccination baseline after standard-of-care therapy. Clones were read by immunoSEQ multiplex PCR, and TCRdb kept only the in-frame ones, dropping some. The sample holds approximately 16,000 clones, less than 97% seen once. The sample in question was peripheral blood mononuclear cells (PBMCs), obtained from a glioma patient treated with radiotherapy, temozolomide or both. The source is a woman between 18 and 29 years old with glioma. Some clones in this sample may be carry-over from other donors' samples.

The CDR3 reads CASSDAGGTLLTTDTQYF. The CDR3, as DNA: TGTGCCAGCAGTGACGCGGGGGGGACTCTCCTAACAACAGATACGCAGTATTTT. The chain has TRBV25-1 and TRBJ2-3; TRBD2 agrees at 9 bases. The CDR3 spans 18 residues. V shed 3 bases, J shed 3 bases, and the junction held 13 bases outside the gene matches. Germline assignment: CDR1 MGHDK and CDR2 SYGVNS. Full variable domain (missing parts from reference TRBV25-1 and TRBJ2-3): EADIYQTPRYLVIGTGKKITLECSQTMGHDKMYWYQQDPGMELHLIHYSYGVNSTEKGDLSSESTVSRIRTEHFPLTLESARPSHTSQYLCASSDAGGTLLTTDTQYFGPGTRLTVL.

This clone was recorded only once. V and J are TRBV5-4 and TRBJ1-1; maybe TRBD1 (6 bases). CDR1 is SGHNT and CDR2 is YYREEE in the germline V gene (reference sequence). Between the trimmed V and J ends, which lost 7 bases and 6 bases, there was a span of 13 bases. The CDR3 runs 12 residues. In nucleotides, the CDR3 is TGTGCCAGCGGGGGCCGGCAGGCTGAAGCTTTCTTT. The encoded protein is CASGGRQAEAFF. Together with reference TRBV5-4 and TRBJ1-1, the CDR3 gives the full variable domain: ETGVTQSPTHLIKTRGQQVTLRCSSQSGHNTVSWYQQALGQGPQFIFQYYREEENGRGNFPPRFSGLQFPNYSSELNVNALELDDSALYLCASGGRQAEAFFGQGTRLTVV.

This sequence joins TRBV18 and TRBJ1-2; no reliable D call. From germline, CDR1 is KGHSH and CDR2 LQKENI. This CDR3 is built from 15 residues. Between the trimmed V and J ends, which lost 2 bases and 0 bases, there was a span of 10 bases. The CDR3 DNA reads TGTGCCAGCTCACCAAGCGCCGTGGCTAACTATGGCTACACCTTC. Translating gives CASSPSAVANYGYTF.

The rearrangement joins TRBV4-2 to TRBJ2-7, with 7 bases identical to TRBD1. Germline assignment: CDR1 LGHNA and CDR2 YNFKEQ. CDR3 length: 14 residues. The V segment lost 5 bases and the J segment 2 bases; nucleotides outside the gene matches: 6. The CDR3 bases are TGTGCCAGCAGCTCCGACAGGGTTCCCTACGAGCAGTACTTC. It specifies CASSSDRVPYEQYF.

J is TRBJ2-7 and V is TRBV5-1, with a possible D match to TRBD2 (6 bases). V lost 0 bases to trimming and J lost 6 bases, with 16 bases between them. The CDR3 extends over 15 amino acids. The germline gives CDR1 SGHRS, CDR2 YFSETQ. The CDR3 sequence is CASSLGRGPGSEQYF. The CDR3 DNA is TGCGCCAGCAGCTTGGGGAGGGGTCCGGGTTCCGAGCAGTACTTC.

The chain is built from TRBV4-3 and TRBJ2-3, with 8 nucleotides matching TRBD2. V lost 1 base, J lost 1 base, and 7 bases stayed unmatched. Germline-derived CDR1 and CDR2 are LGHNA and YSLEER. The CDR3 is 17 amino acids. Here the CDR3 reads CASSQVRGGIGTDTQYF. In nucleotides, the CDR3 is TGCGCCAGCAGCCAAGTACGGGGGGGAATAGGCACAGATACGCAGTATTTT.

V usage is TRBV28 and J usage is TRBJ2-2; TRBD1 aligns across 12 bases. Germline values: CDR1 MDHEN, CDR2 SYDVKM. The length of the CDR3 is 16 residues. V gave up 7 bases and J gave up 6 bases; unmatched junction bases: 9. CDR3 amino acids: CASTLPGQGASGELFF. CDR3 in DNA: TGTGCCAGCACCCTCCCGGGACAGGGGGCGTCCGGGGAGCTGTTTTTT.

The chain carries TRBV6-1 and TRBJ1-2; the D gene is possibly TRBD1 (6 bases). V dropped 10 bases and J dropped 2 bases, with 11 bases sitting between them. The CDR3 loop spans 12 amino acids. Germline lookup yields CDR1 MNHNS and CDR2 SASEGT. The CDR3 sequence: CATGQINYGYTF. For the CDR3, the DNA is TGTGCCACCGGACAGATCAACTATGGCTACACCTTC.

The V gene is TRBV28, the J gene TRBJ1-5; D remains unclear. With 3 bases removed from V and 8 bases from J, the gap between germline ends came to 8 bases. In germline, CDR1 is MDHEN, CDR2 SYDVKM. CDR3 length equals 12 residues. CDR3: CASSFLSEPQHF. The DNA for the CDR3 is TGTGCCAGCAGTTTCCTCTCGGAGCCCCAGCATTTT.

This sequence joins TRBV5-1 and TRBJ2-7; D gene uncertain. Looked up from germline, CDR1 is SGHRS and CDR2 is YFSETQ. The CDR3 contains 11 residues. V was pared by 3 bases and J by 4 bases, with 5 bases between. The CDR3 loop is CASSSSYEQYF. The CDR3 DNA is TGCGCCAGCAGCTCTTCGTACGAGCAGTACTTC. The full variable domain, in which reference TRBV5-1 and TRBJ2-7 provide the parts outside the CDR3, is KAGVTQTPRYLIKTRGQQVTLSCSPISGHRSVSWYQQTPGQGLQFLFEYFSETQRNKGNFPGRFSGRQFSNSRSEMNVSTLELGDSALYLCASSSSYEQYFGPGTRLTVT.

This clone was seen just once. CDR3: CASSPPSPRTGTLYEQYF. DNA for the CDR3: TGTGCCAGCAGCCCCCCCTCGCCCCGAACGGGAACCCTCTACGAGCAGTACTTC. This rearrangement joins TRBV7-9 to TRBJ2-7; tentatively, D is TRBD2 (5 bases). The V gene lost 5 bases and the J gene lost 3 bases, with 26 bases spanning the gap. CDR1 is SEHNR, CDR2 FQNEAQ, per germline (reference sequence). This CDR3 region has 18 residues.

The gene calls are TRBV4-1 and TRBJ1-1; TRBD1 matches 11 bases. With 4 bases clipped from V and 2 bases from J, the junction kept 6 bases outside the gene matches. Per germline, CDR1 MGHRA and CDR2 YSYEKL. The CDR3 length is 16 residues. CDR3 protein: CASSPDRGLLNTEAFF. The CDR3, as DNA: TGCGCCAGCAGCCCGGACAGGGGGCTCCTTAACACTGAAGCTTTCTTT.

The CDR3 is CASIRELSDGYTF. The DNA for the CDR3 is TGTGCCAGCATTCGCGAGCTTTCCGATGGCTACACCTTC. V gene TRBV2 combines with J gene TRBJ1-2; D remains unclear. The germline V gene has CDR1 SNHLY and CDR2 FYNNEI. This CDR3 has 13 amino acids. Between the trimmed V and J ends, which lost 7 bases and 6 bases, there was a span of 15 bases.

The chain has TRBV14 and TRBJ1-1, with TRBD1 matching 7 bases. Unmatched junction bases numbered 7, after V lost 5 bases and J lost 7 bases. The V gene's germline CDR1 is SGHDN and CDR2 FVKESK. This CDR3 comprises 13 residues. This CDR3 reads CASSFYRDSEAFF. In nucleotides, the CDR3 is TGTGCCAGCAGCTTTTACCGGGACAGTGAAGCTTTCTTT.

The rearrangement uses TRBV10-3 and TRBJ2-2; 11 bases agree with TRBD1. This CDR3 has 14 residues. Germline values: CDR1 ENHRY, CDR2 SYGVKD. After removal of 8 bases from V and 4 bases from J, the junction contained 3 bases not matched to a gene. The CDR3 region has the DNA TGTGCCATCGCCGGGACAGGGGGCACCGGGGAGCTGTTTTTT. The encoded protein is CAIAGTGGTGELFF.

The chain links TRBV6-5 to TRBJ1-1; 9 bases line up with TRBD1. This CDR3 has 15 amino acids. After removal of 5 bases from V and 3 bases from J, the junction contained 7 bases not matched to a gene. The germline gives CDR1 MNHEY, CDR2 SVGAGI. The DNA of the CDR3 is TGTGCCAGCAGTATCGGGACAGGGATCGACACTGAAGCTTTCTTT. Protein: CASSIGTGIDTEAFF.

This chain joins TRBV7-9 and TRBJ1-1; D is unresolved. Looked up from germline, CDR1 is SEHNR and CDR2 is FQNEAQ (reference sequence). V dropped 2 bases and J dropped 1 base, with 17 bases sitting between them. The CDR3 spans 17 residues. In DNA form, the CDR3 reads TGTGCCAGCAGCTTATTGGGTATCGGGGAGAAGAACACTGAAGCTTTCTTT. This sequence encodes CASSLLGIGEKNTEAFF.